One and the same sample provided the 6 T cell receptor beta chains below, sequenced in a study of T-cell memory formation after mild COVID-19. TCRdb passed the 5' RACE reads through MiXCR, listing each CDR3 protein once. The table lists just over 300,000 distinct CDR3 sequences, 19% of them singletons. The material sequenced was PBMCs or a T cell subset sorted from them (not recorded which). Receptors were obtained from a man between 18 and 35 years old who had mild COVID-19 (a few samples of this study predate the infection). Cell type and time point are not known.

This clonotype was found a few times. This sequence joins TRBV5-1 and TRBJ1-2; D is unresolved. The V and J ends lost 0 bases and 8 bases respectively, with 14 bases between them. CDR1 and CDR2 from the germline V gene are SGHRS and YFSETQ. This CDR3 region has 14 residues. CDR3 sequence (DNA): TGCGCCAGCAGCTTGGTACGGGCAGAACTCGGCTACACCTTC. Translating it yields CASSLVRAELGYTF.

The chain uses TRBV4-2 and TRBJ2-7, with TRBD2 identical over 11 bases. This CDR3 is built from 15 residues. J gave up 2 bases and V 4 bases, and 4 bases lay outside the gene matches. CDR1 is LGHNA, CDR2 YNFKEQ, per germline. CDR3 protein: CASSPTGLAAYEQYF. The CDR3, as DNA: TGTGCCAGCAGCCCCACGGGACTAGCGGCCTACGAGCAGTACTTC.

This clonotype was detected a few times. V and J are TRBV28 and TRBJ2-2; TRBD2 is a possible D gene (6 bases). The CDR3 has 14 amino acids. The ends were cut back, 2 bases at V and 3 bases at J, with 7 bases in the middle. Germline V CDR1 and CDR2: MDHEN, SYDVKM. The CDR3 here is CASSLPGDTGELFF. The DNA of the CDR3 is TGTGCCAGCAGTTTACCGGGGGACACCGGGGAGCTGTTTTTT.

The table lists this clonotype with a few counts. The chain combines TRBV7-2 with TRBJ2-5; 13 nucleotides agree with TRBD2. Germline CDR1 is SGHTA and CDR2 is FQGNSA. J gave up 2 bases and V 1 base, and 1 base lay outside the gene matches. The CDR3 consists of 16 residues. The CDR3 DNA reads TGTGCCAGCAGCTTAGAGGGACTAGCGGGGCAAGAGACCCAGTACTTC. The encoded protein is CASSLEGLAGQETQYF.

The rearrangement links TRBV6-5 to TRBJ1-6; 10 nucleotides align to TRBD1. J gave up 0 bases and V 4 bases, and 0 bases lay outside the gene matches. CDR3 length: 16 amino acids. Per the germline V gene, CDR1 is MNHEY and CDR2 is SVGAGI. CDR3 sequence: CASSWTGGSYNSPLHF. CDR3 DNA: TGTGCCAGCAGTTGGACAGGGGGCTCCTATAATTCACCCCTCCACTTT.

The V gene is TRBV6-6, the J gene TRBJ1-1, with 10 bases identical to TRBD1. Germline V CDR1 and CDR2: MNHNY, SVGAGI (reference sequence). The J segment lost 4 bases and the V segment lost 0 bases, leaving 11 bases of the junction unmatched. The CDR3 sequence is 18 residues long. In DNA form, the CDR3 reads TGTGCCAGCAGTTACTCGAATAGGGGGACAGGGGAAGCCACTGAAGCTTTCTTT. It specifies CASSYSNRGTGEATEAFF.